This T cell receptor (beta chain) was identified in a study of blood T cell repertoires in COVID-19. Libraries were prepared by immunoSEQ multiplex PCR; TCRdb keeps only in-frame clonotypes and omits some of them. This table has more than 150,000 clones, roughly 86% appearing once. CDR1 is SGHKS, CDR2 YYEKEE, per germline (reference sequence). The CDR3 runs to 15 residues. Trimming stripped 4 bases from V and 0 bases from J, with 8 bases between. Sequencing was performed on peripheral blood. The J gene is TRBJ2-6, the V gene TRBV5-5; perhaps TRBD2 as D (5 bases). This TCR derives from a man aged 50-60 years with active or convalescent COVID-19. CDR3 in amino acids: CASSLEGSGANVLTF. The CDR3 bases are TGTGCCAGCAGCCTTGAGGGCTCTGGGGCCAACGTCCTGACTTTC.